This T cell receptor beta chain was recovered during a study of tumor-infiltrating lymphocytes in primary liver carcinoma. Study as a whole: Sequencing of the samples generated roughly 3.5 to 8 million productive TCRbeta reads, with similar yields across tissue types. Points from the study as a whole: Tumors had a significantly higher top-250-clone fraction than blood (p = 0.039).

Trimming took off 6 bases at V and 5 bases at J, with 14 bases between the two ends. The CDR3 has 12 residues. Germline values: CDR1 SQVTM, CDR2 ANQGSEA. Starting material of around 460 ng total RNA yielded TCR beta cDNA via a constant-region primer. Each TCR beta library was derived from three nested multiplex PCR rounds that employed slightly modified ARM-PCR. A C-beta reverse primer and TRBV1-TRBV30 forward primers served in each of the first two PCR rounds, at about 10 cycles apiece. One entry per CDR3 protein results from TCRdb running MiXCR on the multiplex PCR reads. The repertoire includes about 64,000 distinct CDR3 sequences, about two thirds of them detected once, and around 44% sits in the top ten. About this clonotype itself: Its antigen is still unknown.

Both RNA and DNA were isolated together from around 20-30 mg of bulk tissue that had not been sorted. The sequencing sample was made of liver tumor tissue from sampling region 4. Subset described: tumor region T4, right-lateral pole. This chain uses TRBV29-1 with TRBJ2-7; D possibly uses TRBD1 or TRBD2 (5 bases each). The sequence was collected from a man in his forties with primary liver carcinoma and hepatitis B virus infection. CDR3 protein: CSVLRGAHEQYF. CDR3 coding DNA: TGCAGCGTGCTGAGAGGGGCCCACGAGCAGTACTTC.